The sequence of this T cell receptor beta chain was determined in a study of CD4 T cells in relation to SARS-CoV-2 and coronaviruses. Study observations and caveats: Compared with monoreactive clones, crossreactive clones showed significantly weaker SARS-CoV-2 expansion.

This CDR3 is built from 16 residues. Germline CDR1 LNHDA, CDR2 SQIVND (reference sequence). V lost 4 bases, J lost 2 bases, and 18 bases lay in between. On this clone: Antigen: not known.

Produced via immunoSEQ multiplex PCR; TCRdb's table is partial and in-frame only. The sample shows 20,000 to 25,000 clones, around 76% of them seen only once. Unexposed donor CD4+ T cells date from about 2010-2019, before the COVID-19 pandemic. Isolation of CD4+ T cells took place after about 9 days in culture. Sequencing was performed on CD4+ T cells from PBMCs, cultured in vitro. The source is a human donor in good health. V is TRBV19 and J is TRBJ2-7; weak D call: TRBD2 (6 bases). The CDR3 region is CASSTLLRDWAYEQYF. Here the CDR3 DNA reads TGTGCCAGTAGTACCCTCCTCCGGGACTGGGCCTACGAGCAGTACTTC.